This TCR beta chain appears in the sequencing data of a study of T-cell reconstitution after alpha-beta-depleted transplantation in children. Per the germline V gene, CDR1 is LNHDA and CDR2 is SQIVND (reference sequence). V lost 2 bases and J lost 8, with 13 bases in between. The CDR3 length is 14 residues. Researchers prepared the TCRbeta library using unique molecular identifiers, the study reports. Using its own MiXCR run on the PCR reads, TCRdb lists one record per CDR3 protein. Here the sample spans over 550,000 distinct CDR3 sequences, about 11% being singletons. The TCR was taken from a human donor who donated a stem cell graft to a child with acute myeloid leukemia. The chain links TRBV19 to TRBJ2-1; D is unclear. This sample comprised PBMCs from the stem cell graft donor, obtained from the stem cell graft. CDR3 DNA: TGTGCCAGTAGTATACGACGGGCAGAGGATGAGCAGTTCTTC. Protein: CASSIRRAEDEQFF.